Shown below are 4 T cell receptor beta chains from a single sample sequenced in a study of tumor-infiltrating lymphocytes in primary liver carcinoma. Priming with a constant-region primer yielded TCR beta cDNA from about 540 ng total RNA. Construction of TCR beta libraries relied on three successive nested multiplex PCR rounds employing slightly modified ARM-PCR. Two initial PCR rounds of approximately 10 cycles each paired TRBV1-TRBV30 forward primers with a C-beta reverse primer. MiXCR, run by TCRdb on the multiplex PCR reads, gives a single entry per CDR3 protein. The data contain 55,000 or so distinct CDR3 sequences, just over 70% of them singletons. DNA and RNA were both co-extracted from 20-30 mg of bulk tissue that had not been sorted. Sequences were obtained from liver tumor tissue from sampling region 2. Subset meaning: tumor region T2, inferior pole. The receptors were sampled from a man aged 35-49 years with primary liver carcinoma and hepatitis B virus infection.

In regard to this clonotype: Because it lacks the conserved phenylalanine or tryptophan at the end, this CDR3 is likely a read error. The DNA is left out, because the CDR3 cannot be placed on it with certainty; the CDR3 is given as TCRdb lists it. The chain combines TRBV6-1 with TRBJ1-3. The germline gives CDR1 MNHNS, CDR2 SASEGT. A total of 16 residues make up the CDR3, ends included. The CDR3 sequence is CARSESRVTAGNTMYL.

A word on this clonotype: Germline and junction disagree at one end, which may indicate a read error. J is TRBJ2-3 and V is TRBV4-3; D call uncertain. CDR1 and CDR2 from the germline V gene are LGHNA and YSLEER. This CDR3 region has 12 residues. The CDR3 loop reads CASTHETDTQYF. The CDR3 region has the DNA TGCGCCAGCACCCATGAGACCGATACGCAATATTTT.

This chain connects TRBV5-1 to TRBJ2-1; D ambiguous. Germline CDR1 SGHRS, CDR2 YFSETQ. The CDR3 is 16 residues long. Between the trimmed V and J ends, which lost 7 bases and 5 bases, there was a span of 22 bases. This CDR3 reads CASGLPDGGWNNEQFF. The CDR3, as DNA: TGCGCCAGCGGCCTTCCAGACGGTGGGTGGAACAATGAGCAGTTCTTC.

This clonotype was counted only a few times. The chain recombines TRBV7-6 with TRBJ1-1, with D possibly being TRBD1 (5 bases). Germline V gives CDR1 SGHVS, CDR2 FNYEAQ. The CDR3 is made up of 13 amino acids. The germline V and J ends were trimmed by 4 bases and 4 bases, with 10 bases remaining between them. The CDR3 nucleotides read TGTGCCAGCAGCTCTTTAGGGGCCACTGAAGCTTTCTTT. The encoded protein is CASSSLGATEAFF.